Listed here are 18 T cell receptor beta chains from one sample, sequenced in a study of T cell responses to AZD1222 COVID-19 vaccine. The assay was immunoSEQ multiplex PCR, and TCRdb's table has in-frame clones only and misses some. The data hold 150,000 to 200,000 clones, with around 93% observed a single time. This material consisted of peripheral blood, taken on day 0 of AZD1222 vaccination. The receptors derive from an adult in good health.

The chain combines TRBV10-3 with TRBJ2-5; perhaps D is TRBD1 or TRBD2 (7 bases each). CDR3 size: 14 residues. Trimming pared 5 bases from V and 2 bases from J, leaving 12 bases between. Per germline, CDR1 ENHRY and CDR2 SYGVKD. In DNA, the CDR3 is TGTGCCATCAGTCGAGCGGGACAGCAAGAGACCCAGTACTTC. Translated: CAISRAGQQETQYF.

In its sample, this clone was seen once. The chain combines TRBV29-1 with TRBJ2-7; D perhaps matches TRBD1 (6 bases). The CDR3 extends over 12 amino acids. Trimming cost V 7 bases and J 6 bases, with 16 bases left between them. Germline V lookup: CDR1 SQVTM, CDR2 ANQGSEA. The CDR3 sequence: CSAKGGDLEQYF. The CDR3 nucleotides are TGCAGCGCGAAAGGGGGAGACCTCGAGCAGTACTTC.

V gene TRBV6-2 or TRBV6-3 combines with J gene TRBJ2-7; D ambiguous. Germline CDR1 and CDR2: MNHEY and SVGEGT. V lost 2 bases and J lost 3, with 8 bases in between. The CDR3 is 13 amino acids. CDR3 nucleotides: TGTGCCAGCAGTTACGGTGGGGACTACGAGCAGTACTTC. Translated: CASSYGGDYEQYF.

The chain links TRBV2 to TRBJ1-5, with D perhaps TRBD1 (6 bases). The V gene's germline CDR1 is SNHLY and CDR2 FYNNEI. The length of the CDR3 is 14 residues. V was trimmed by 6 bases and J by 5 bases, leaving 14 bases between them. CDR3 sequence (DNA): TGTGCCAGCAGCGCTGACAGGATCGATCAGCCCCAGCATTTT. This codes for CASSADRIDQPQHF.

CDR3 amino acids: CAWSVRGGAGEKLFF. The CDR3 nucleotides are TGTGCCTGGAGTGTACGAGGGGGGGCCGGTGAAAAACTGTTTTTT. The chain has TRBV30 and TRBJ1-4, with D possibly matching TRBD1 (6 bases). Per the germline V gene, CDR1 is GTSNPN and CDR2 is SVGIG (reference sequence). The CDR3 has 15 amino acids. With 0 bases removed from V and 7 bases from J, the gap between germline ends came to 15 bases.

V is TRBV3-1 (or the pseudogene TRBV3-2) and J is TRBJ2-7, with 10 bases matching TRBD2. Germline CDR1 reads LGHDT; CDR2 reads YNNKEL (reference sequence). With 0 bases clipped from V and 3 bases from J, the junction kept 8 bases outside the gene matches. This CDR3 contains 17 residues. The CDR3 region has the DNA TGTGCCAGCAGCCAAGAAATAGCGGGAGGCCTGGACTACGAGCAGTACTTC. This sequence encodes CASSQEIAGGLDYEQYF.

The J gene is TRBJ1-1, the V gene TRBV28, with TRBD1 identical over 10 bases. The CDR3 extends over 16 amino acids. V shed 6 bases, J shed 4 bases, and the junction held 11 bases outside the gene matches. The V gene's germline CDR1 is MDHEN and CDR2 SYDVKM. CDR3 protein: CASSLTGQGTPTEAFF. CDR3 DNA sequence: TGTGCCAGCAGCCTAACGGGACAGGGGACTCCCACTGAAGCTTTCTTT. Full variable domain (rest looked up from reference TRBV28 and TRBJ1-1): DVKVTQSSRYLVKRTGEKVFLECVQDMDHENMFWYRQDPGLGLRLIYFSYDVKMKEKGDIPEGYSVSREKKERFSLILESASTNQTSMYLCASSLTGQGTPTEAFFGQGTRLTVV.

J is TRBJ2-1 and V is TRBV6-4; 8 bases agree with TRBD2. Germline V gene sequence: CDR1 MRHNA, CDR2 SNTAGT. This CDR3 has 15 amino acids. The trim removed 4 bases at V and 7 bases at J, leaving 9 bases unmatched. DNA of the CDR3: TGTGCCAGCAGTGTGTTTAGCGGGGTTTGGAATGAGCAGTTCTTC. Its protein is CASSVFSGVWNEQFF.

This clone was observed a handful of times. The rearrangement uses TRBV4-1 and TRBJ2-2; maybe TRBD2 (5 bases). CDR3 length equals 17 residues. The V end was cut by 4 bases, the J end by 3 bases, with 18 bases between. In germline, CDR1 is MGHRA, CDR2 YSYEKL. The CDR3 nucleotides read TGCGCCAGCAGCCCCTTATTTAGCGCAACCCACACCGGGGAGCTGTTTTTT. Encoded protein: CASSPLFSATHTGELFF.

The rearrangement joins TRBV27 to TRBJ2-1; 14 positions match TRBD2. The V segment lost 6 bases and the J segment 10 bases; nucleotides outside the gene matches: 14. Germline V CDR1 and CDR2: MNHEY, SMNVEV (reference sequence). The CDR3 totals 17 residues. For the CDR3, the DNA is TGTGCCAGCAGACAGGCCCTGGGACTAGCGGGAGTTGAGGAGCAGTTCTTC. Its translation is CASRQALGLAGVEEQFF.

The chain couples TRBV23-1 to TRBJ2-7, with TRBD1 identical over 11 bases. TRBV23-1 is identified as an open reading frame with a role that is uncertain. The CDR3 is 14 amino acids. J lost 9 bases, V lost 6 bases, and 10 bases had no gene match. CDR3 DNA sequence: TGCGCCAGCAGACCCGGACAGGGGGCGGCGGGGCAGTACTTC. This encodes CASRPGQGAAGQYF.

This chain connects TRBV6-5 to TRBJ1-1, with 8 bases aligning to TRBD1. The germline V gene has CDR1 MNHEY and CDR2 SVGAGI. CDR3 length equals 14 residues. V was pared by 6 bases and J by 6 bases, with 9 bases of the junction left unmatched. The CDR3 loop reads CASRKDRVRPEAFF. The CDR3, as DNA: TGTGCCAGCAGGAAGGACAGGGTACGTCCTGAAGCTTTCTTT.

The chain uses TRBV28 and TRBJ1-2; 7 bases agree with TRBD1. Germline CDR1 and CDR2: MDHEN and SYDVKM. This CDR3 comprises 13 residues. V shed 5 bases and J 5 bases; nucleotides not matched to a gene: 5. Written as DNA, the CDR3 is TGTGCCAGCAGTCGACCCAGGGGGTATGGCTACACCTTC. It encodes CASSRPRGYGYTF.

This chain connects TRBV5-1 to TRBJ1-2, with D possibly being TRBD1 (5 bases). Germline lookup yields CDR1 SGHRS and CDR2 YFSETQ. The germline V and J ends were trimmed by 4 bases and 4 bases, with 20 bases remaining between them. This CDR3 is built from 16 residues. CDR3 sequence reads: CASSPEVGGMGYGYTF. CDR3 DNA: TGCGCCAGCAGCCCAGAGGTGGGGGGAATGGGCTATGGCTACACCTTC. The variable domain in full, completed from reference TRBV5-1 and TRBJ1-2, reads KAGVTQTPRYLIKTRGQQVTLSCSPISGHRSVSWYQQTPGQGLQFLFEYFSETQRNKGNFPGRFSGRQFSNSRSEMNVSTLELGDSALYLCASSPEVGGMGYGYTFGSGTRLTVV.

The CDR3 spells CASSSGTGSEQYF. The CDR3 nucleotides are TGCGCCAGCAGCTCCGGGACAGGGAGCGAGCAGTACTTC. The J gene is TRBJ2-7, the V gene TRBV5-1; 9 bases agree with TRBD1. J gave up 6 bases and V 3 bases, and 4 bases lay outside the gene matches. The CDR3 is 13 amino acids. Germline assignment: CDR1 SGHRS and CDR2 YFSETQ.

The chain couples TRBV28 to TRBJ1-2; possible D gene TRBD1, 5 bases. This CDR3 region has 12 residues. Germline V CDR1 and CDR2: MDHEN, SYDVKM. Trimming stripped 5 bases from V and 5 bases from J, with 9 bases between. The CDR3 protein is CASSTPGYGYTF. For the CDR3, the DNA is TGTGCCAGCAGTACTCCAGGGTATGGCTACACCTTC.

V gene TRBV3-1 (or the pseudogene TRBV3-2) combines with J gene TRBJ2-4, with D possibly being TRBD1 (7 bases). CDR1 LGHDT and CDR2 YNNKEL come from the germline V gene (reference sequence). The CDR3 has 18 amino acids. Trimming stripped 1 base from V and 0 bases from J, with 16 bases between. The CDR3 loop is CASSQAGRGALAKNIQYF. The CDR3 nucleotides are TGTGCCAGCAGCCAAGCTGGCAGGGGGGCCTTAGCCAAAAACATTCAGTACTTC.

The V and J genes are TRBV7-3 and TRBJ1-1; unclear D gene. CDR3 length equals 13 residues. In germline, CDR1 is SGHTA, CDR2 FQGTGA. V was shortened by 1 base and J by 1 base, with 4 bases between the two germline ends. The CDR3 here is CASSLMENTEAFF. The CDR3 DNA follows: TGTGCCAGCAGCTTAATGGAGAACACTGAAGCTTTCTTT.